These 15 T cell receptor beta chains were sequenced from one sample in a study of CD4 T cells in relation to SARS-CoV-2 and coronaviruses. These receptors' antigens are unknown. CD4+ T cells from unexposed donors were obtained before the COVID-19 pandemic (2011-2018). After more than eight days of culture, CD4+ T cells were isolated. Produced via immunoSEQ multiplex PCR; TCRdb's table is partial and in-frame only. Found here are 32,000 or so clones, over 60% of them singletons; the top ten hold roughly 14%. Sequencing was performed on CD4+ T cells from PBMCs, cultured in vitro. These receptor sequences come from a human donor in good health.

V gene TRBV3-1 (or the pseudogene TRBV3-2) combines with J gene TRBJ1-3; TRBD1 agrees at 8 bases. The J segment lost 0 bases and the V segment lost 5 bases, leaving 6 bases of the junction unmatched. This CDR3 has 16 residues. The germline gives CDR1 LGHDT, CDR2 YNNKEL (reference sequence). CDR3 protein: CASSTTGDSSGNTIYF. The CDR3 bases are TGTGCCAGCAGCACGACAGGGGACAGCTCTGGAAACACCATATATTTT.

The chain has TRBV7-6 and TRBJ2-3, with D perhaps TRBD1 (6 bases). V was trimmed by 5 bases and J by 0 bases, leaving 24 bases between them. The CDR3 is 19 amino acids. Germline V gene data show CDR1 as SGHVS and CDR2 as FNYEAQ. The CDR3 nucleotides read TGTGCCAGCAGCCTACCCGCTCGGACAGAAACTTCTAGCACAGATACGCAGTATTTT. Translation gives CASSLPARTETSSTDTQYF.

The chain is built from TRBV7-2 and TRBJ2-1, with 7 bases fitting TRBD2. The V gene's germline CDR1 is SGHTA and CDR2 FQGNSA. V was pared by 1 base and J by 6 bases, with 9 bases of the junction left unmatched. CDR3 length: 16 residues. DNA of the CDR3: TGTGCCAGCAGCTTAGAAGTAGGCGGGGGATCCAATGAGCAGTTCTTC. Its protein is CASSLEVGGGSNEQFF.

This chain links TRBV19 with TRBJ1-3, with 8 positions matching TRBD1. Germline CDR1 reads LNHDA; CDR2 reads SQIVND (reference sequence). The CDR3 is 14 residues long. The ends lost 10 bases at V and 2 bases at J; junction bases unmatched: 7. Here the CDR3 DNA reads TGTGCCACTAAGGGACAGGACGCTGGAAACACCATATATTTT. Translated, it gives CATKGQDAGNTIYF. Full variable domain (missing parts from reference TRBV19 and TRBJ1-3): DGGITQSPKYLFRKEGQNVTLSCEQNLNHDAMYWYRQDPGQGLRLIYYSQIVNDFQKGDIAEGYSVSREKKESFPLTVTSAQKNPTAFYLCATKGQDAGNTIYFGEGSWLTVV.

This chain uses TRBV6-2 or TRBV6-3 with TRBJ1-6; D uncertain. Per the germline V gene, CDR1 is MNHEY and CDR2 is SVGEGT. The CDR3 consists of 13 residues. V was clipped by 3 bases and J by 9 bases, with 9 bases between them. The CDR3 sequence: CASSYAGSSPLHF. CDR3 sequence (DNA): TGTGCCAGCAGTTATGCAGGATCTTCACCCCTCCACTTT.

This sequence joins TRBV3-1 (or the pseudogene TRBV3-2) and TRBJ2-7, with 7 bases identical to TRBD2. V gave up 0 bases and J gave up 7 bases; unmatched junction bases: 6. Germline V gene lookup returns CDR1 LGHDT and CDR2 YNNKEL (reference sequence). CDR3 length: 14 amino acids. CDR3 residues: CASSQDWGGREQYF. Here the CDR3 DNA reads TGTGCCAGCAGCCAAGACTGGGGCGGGAGAGAGCAGTACTTC.

This clone was recorded a few times. The chain is built from TRBV11-2 and TRBJ1-5, with D uncertain. With 7 bases removed from V and 4 bases from J, the gap between germline ends came to 14 bases. The CDR3 contains 14 residues. Germline values: CDR1 SGHAT, CDR2 FQNNGV. This CDR3 reads CASTGRARNQPQHF. In DNA, the CDR3 is TGTGCCAGCACCGGCCGGGCTAGAAATCAGCCCCAGCATTTT. The complete variable domain, with remaining parts taken from reference TRBV11-2 and TRBJ1-5, reads EAGVAQSPRYKIIEKRQSVAFWCNPISGHATLYWYQQILGQGPKLLIQFQNNGVVDDSQLPKDRFSAERLKGVDSTLKIQPAKLEDSAVYLCASTGRARNQPQHFGDGTRLSIL.

V usage is TRBV29-1 and J usage is TRBJ2-3; D uncertain. This CDR3 is built from 15 residues. The germline V gene encodes CDR1 SQVTM and CDR2 ANQGSEA. Trimming pared 6 bases from V and 3 bases from J, leaving 19 bases between. This chain's CDR3 is CSVRRSSLGTDTQYF. DNA for the CDR3: TGCAGCGTGAGACGAAGCAGCCTTGGGACAGATACGCAGTATTTT.

This chain connects TRBV7-9 to TRBJ1-2, with D possibly being TRBD1 (6 bases). The V and J ends lost 3 bases and 8 bases respectively, with 16 bases between them. Germline assignment: CDR1 SEHNR and CDR2 FQNEAQ (reference sequence). The CDR3 totals 14 residues. CDR3 sequence reads: CASSLLNPRGGYTF. CDR3 sequence (DNA): TGTGCCAGCAGCTTGCTTAATCCCAGGGGAGGCTACACCTTC.

The V and J genes are TRBV28 and TRBJ2-7; 7 positions agree with TRBD1. The CDR3 has 14 residues. After removal of 6 bases from V and 1 base from J, the junction contained 6 bases not matched to a gene. Germline lookup yields CDR1 MDHEN and CDR2 SYDVKM. DNA for the CDR3: TGTGCCAGCAGACCTCCAGGGGGATCCTACGAGCAGTACTTC. Translation: CASRPPGGSYEQYF. Together with reference TRBV28 and TRBJ2-7, the CDR3 gives the full variable domain: DVKVTQSSRYLVKRTGEKVFLECVQDMDHENMFWYRQDPGLGLRLIYFSYDVKMKEKGDIPEGYSVSREKKERFSLILESASTNQTSMYLCASRPPGGSYEQYFGPGTRLTVT.

The rearrangement links TRBV6-5 to TRBJ2-3; 8 nucleotides line up with TRBD1. Germline V gene data show CDR1 as MNHEY and CDR2 as SVGAGI. The junction had 10 bases not matched to a gene; V was cut back by 7 bases and J by 4 bases. The CDR3 length is 15 residues. The chain's CDR3 is CASTRGGQGADTQYF. The CDR3, as DNA: TGTGCCAGCACACGGGGTGGACAGGGCGCAGATACGCAGTATTTT.

The chain uses TRBV7-9 and TRBJ2-1; 7 bases line up with TRBD1. The CDR3 sequence is 16 residues long. Germline CDR1 and CDR2: SEHNR and FQNEAQ (reference sequence). Unmatched junction bases numbered 10, after V lost 4 bases and J lost 4 bases. The CDR3 DNA sequence: TGTGCCAGCAGCTCGACAGGGTGGTCGTCTTACAATGAGCAGTTCTTC. Translated, it gives CASSSTGWSSYNEQFF.

This clone has only one observation. The CDR3 region is CASSTDRETNEKLFF. The CDR3 DNA sequence: TGTGCCAGTAGTACGGACAGAGAAACTAATGAAAAACTGTTTTTT. The V gene is TRBV19, the J gene TRBJ1-4, with D perhaps matching TRBD1 (6 bases). Looked up from germline, CDR1 is LNHDA and CDR2 is SQIVND (reference sequence). Deletions cut 4 bases from V and 1 base from J, with 10 bases between. This CDR3 is built from 15 residues.

The V call is TRBV18, the J call TRBJ1-4; the D is unclear. Trimming shortened V by 2 bases and J by 0 bases, and 4 bases separated the two germline ends. In germline, CDR1 is KGHSH, CDR2 LQKENI. CDR3 length: 14 amino acids. CDR3 coding DNA: TGTGCCAGCTCACCATGGGCAACTAATGAAAAACTGTTTTTT. It specifies CASSPWATNEKLFF.

The V and J genes are TRBV10-3 and TRBJ2-3; 9 nucleotides agree with TRBD2. V shed 3 bases and J 3 bases; nucleotides not matched to a gene: 4. The germline V gene encodes CDR1 ENHRY and CDR2 SYGVKD. CDR3 length equals 15 residues. As DNA, the CDR3 is TGTGCCATCAGTGACTTGGCGGGAGGGACAGATACGCAGTATTTT. Protein product: CAISDLAGGTDTQYF.